This entry lists 14 T cell receptor beta chains sequenced from one sample in a study of control samples from healthy donors and cancer patients. Method: immunoSEQ multiplex PCR; TCRdb's copy keeps in-frame clones and lacks some. This table holds 100,000 to 150,000 clones, 92% found once. Sequenced material: PBMCs. Receptor source: a man older than 75 with head and neck cancer.

The chain is built from TRBV11-3 and TRBJ2-2; 12 bases match TRBD2. CDR1 SGHNT and CDR2 YENEEA come from the germline V gene. The CDR3 is made up of 17 amino acids. V dropped 0 bases and J dropped 4; count of bases not matched to a gene: 3. CDR3 sequence: CASSLDLGLAGTGELFF. In nucleotides, the CDR3 is TGTGCCAGCAGCTTAGATCTGGGACTAGCGGGCACCGGGGAGCTGTTTTTT. Filled out from reference TRBV11-3 and TRBJ2-2, the complete variable domain reads EAGVVQSPRYKIIEKKQPVAFWCNPISGHNTLYWYLQNLGQGPELLIRYENEEAVDDSQLPKDRFSAERLKGVDSTLKIQPAELGDSAVYLCASSLDLGLAGTGELFFGEGSRLTVL.

The table lists this clone with a count of one. The genes are TRBV11-2 and TRBJ2-5, with 14 bases identical to TRBD2. Germline V lookup: CDR1 SGHAT, CDR2 FQNNGV. After removal of 6 bases from V and 4 bases from J, the junction contained 4 bases not matched to a gene. The CDR3 extends over 15 amino acids. The chain's CDR3 is CASRRTSGGLETQYF. The CDR3 region has the DNA TGTGCCAGCAGAAGGACTAGCGGGGGGCTAGAGACCCAGTACTTC.

The rearrangement uses TRBV15 and TRBJ2-1; TRBD1 matches at 7 bases. The CDR3 has 13 residues. CDR1 is LNHNV and CDR2 is YYDKDF in the germline V gene (reference sequence). V was clipped by 8 bases and J by 4 bases; unmatched bases: 5. CDR3 amino acids: CATGDREYNEQFF. The CDR3 bases are TGTGCCACCGGTGACAGGGAATACAATGAGCAGTTCTTC.

CDR3 in DNA: TGTGCCAGCAGCCAACCCGGGACAGGTCTCTGGGCATCTGGAAACACCATATATTTT. Its protein product is CASSQPGTGLWASGNTIYF. The chain has TRBV6-2 or TRBV6-3 and TRBJ1-3; 8 bases match TRBD1. This CDR3 has 19 residues. V lost 6 bases to trimming and J lost 1 base; unmatched junction nucleotides: 17. Germline-derived CDR1 and CDR2 are MNHEY and SVGEGT.

The CDR3 DNA sequence: TGTGCCAGCAGCGTCCTACTACAGGGTCGAGAGACCCAGTACTTC. The encoded protein is CASSVLLQGRETQYF. The chain employs TRBV3-1 (or the pseudogene TRBV3-2) and TRBJ2-5; perhaps TRBD1 as D (6 bases). The V gene's germline CDR1 is LGHDT and CDR2 YNNKEL (reference sequence). Trimming took off 5 bases at V and 4 bases at J, with 17 bases between the two ends. This CDR3 region has 15 residues.

The chain links TRBV7-8 to TRBJ2-7; 9 bases are a match to TRBD2. Germline CDR1 reads SGHVS; CDR2 reads FQNEAQ. CDR3 length equals 16 residues. The trim removed 2 bases at V and 9 bases at J, leaving 14 bases unmatched. The CDR3 DNA sequence: TGTGCCAGCAGCTTATCCTCGGCTAGCGGGATGGCAGGGCAGTACTTC. Its translation: CASSLSSASGMAGQYF. The full variable domain, with the rest looked up from reference TRBV7-8 and TRBJ2-7, is GAGVSQSPRYKVAKRGQDVALRCDPISGHVSLFWYQQALGQGPEFLTYFQNEAQLDKSGLPSDRFFAERPEGSVSTLKIQRTQQEDSAVYLCASSLSSASGMAGQYFGPGTRLTVT.

This chain connects TRBV5-4 to TRBJ2-3, with 7 bases aligning to TRBD2. J was trimmed by 1 base and V by 0 bases; bases with no gene match: 2. Looked up from germline, CDR1 is SGHNT and CDR2 is YYREEE (reference sequence). This CDR3 is built from 15 residues. In DNA, the CDR3 is TGTGCCAGCAGCTTGGGAGCGGGGCGCACAGATACGCAGTATTTT. As protein: CASSLGAGRTDTQYF.

J is TRBJ1-4 and V is TRBV5-1; D is ambiguous. Trimming pared 0 bases from V and 7 bases from J, leaving 7 bases between. This CDR3 contains 13 residues. From germline, CDR1 is SGHRS and CDR2 YFSETQ. The CDR3 here is CASSLEKSEKLFF. The CDR3 DNA reads TGCGCCAGCAGCTTGGAGAAGAGTGAAAAACTGTTTTTT.

The chain has TRBV7-2 and TRBJ2-6; 8 nucleotides agree with TRBD1. The CDR3 sequence is 17 residues long. The J segment lost 3 bases and the V segment lost 1 base, leaving 5 bases of the junction unmatched. The germline CDR1 and CDR2 sequences are SGHTA and FQGNSA. The CDR3 DNA reads as TGTGCCAGCAGCTTAGAACCAGGGGGCTTTGGGGCCAACGTCCTGACTTTC. Its protein product is CASSLEPGGFGANVLTF. Looking up the rest from reference TRBV7-2 and TRBJ2-6 gives the full variable domain: GAGVSQSPSNKVTEKGKDVELRCDPISGHTALYWYRQSLGQGLEFLIYFQGNSAPDKSGLPSDRFSAERTGGSVSTLTIQRTQQEDSAVYLCASSLEPGGFGANVLTFGAGSRLTVL.

The chain carries TRBV5-1 and TRBJ1-4, with 7 bases matching TRBD1. The CDR3 contains 15 residues. The germline V gene has CDR1 SGHRS and CDR2 YFSETQ. Trimming took 0 bases from V and 3 from J; bases not matched to a gene: 2. CDR3 sequence: CASSLGDRANEKLFF. The CDR3 DNA reads as TGCGCCAGCAGCTTGGGGGACAGAGCTAATGAAAAACTGTTTTTT.

This clone was counted once. CDR3 DNA sequence: TGTGCCAGTAGTATAACCGGGACGGAGACCTACGAGCAGTACTTC. The encoded protein is CASSITGTETYEQYF. The chain links TRBV19 to TRBJ2-7; D is tentatively TRBD1 or TRBD2 (5 bases each). Trimming removed 2 bases from V and 2 bases from J, with 13 bases in between. The CDR3 consists of 15 residues. Germline CDR1 LNHDA, CDR2 SQIVND (reference sequence).

J is TRBJ2-7 and V is TRBV6-1, with D possibly TRBD1 on 6 matching bases. The V end was cut by 2 bases, the J end by 6 bases, with 11 bases between. Looked up from germline, CDR1 is MNHNS and CDR2 is SASEGT. The CDR3 is made up of 13 amino acids. CDR3 sequence: CASSERDKSEQYF. The DNA of the CDR3 is TGTGCCAGCAGTGAAAGGGACAAAAGCGAGCAGTACTTC.

The J gene is TRBJ2-7, the V gene TRBV2; D may be TRBD1 (7 bases). Germline values: CDR1 SNHLY, CDR2 FYNNEI. Trimming pared 5 bases from V and 3 bases from J, leaving 14 bases between. This CDR3 is 14 amino acids long. The CDR3 DNA reads as TGTGCCAGCAGTCTAGGCGGGACAGTCTACGAGCAGTACTTC. This sequence encodes CASSLGGTVYEQYF. Full variable domain (outside the CDR3, taken from reference TRBV2 and TRBJ2-7): EPEVTQTPSHQVTQMGQEVILRCVPISNHLYFYWYRQILGQKVEFLVSFYNNEISEKSEIFDDQFSVERPDGSNFTLKIRSTKLEDSAMYFCASSLGGTVYEQYFGPGTRLTVT.

V and J are TRBV11-2 and TRBJ1-1, with 7 nucleotides matching TRBD1. The CDR3 is 14 amino acids. J lost 5 bases, V lost 1 base, and 4 bases had no gene match. Per germline, CDR1 SGHAT and CDR2 FQNNGV. The CDR3 region is CASSLGLRGTEAFF. The CDR3 DNA reads as TGTGCCAGCAGCTTAGGCCTCAGGGGGACTGAAGCTTTCTTT.